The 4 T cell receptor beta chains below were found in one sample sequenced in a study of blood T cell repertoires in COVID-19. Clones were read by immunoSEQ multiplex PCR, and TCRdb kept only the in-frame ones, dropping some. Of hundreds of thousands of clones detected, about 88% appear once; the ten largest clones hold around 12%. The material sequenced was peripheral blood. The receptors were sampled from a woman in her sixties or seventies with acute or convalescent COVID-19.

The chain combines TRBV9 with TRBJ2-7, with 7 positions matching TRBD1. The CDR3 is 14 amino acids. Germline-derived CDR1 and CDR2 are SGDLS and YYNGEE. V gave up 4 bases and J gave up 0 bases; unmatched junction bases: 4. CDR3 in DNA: TGTGCCAGCAGCCCCCGGACAGGCTCCTACGAGCAGTACTTC. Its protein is CASSPRTGSYEQYF.

The CDR3 is CASSFGLAVGSYEQYF. The CDR3, as DNA: TGCGCCAGCAGCTTCGGACTAGCGGTAGGCTCCTACGAGCAGTACTTC. The rearrangement uses TRBV5-1 and TRBJ2-7; 10 bases agree with TRBD2. Germline V gene sequence: CDR1 SGHRS, CDR2 YFSETQ. V shed 2 bases and J 0 bases; nucleotides not matched to a gene: 5. The CDR3 length is 16 residues. The complete variable domain, with remaining parts taken from reference TRBV5-1 and TRBJ2-7, reads KAGVTQTPRYLIKTRGQQVTLSCSPISGHRSVSWYQQTPGQGLQFLFEYFSETQRNKGNFPGRFSGRQFSNSRSEMNVSTLELGDSALYLCASSFGLAVGSYEQYFGPGTRLTVT.

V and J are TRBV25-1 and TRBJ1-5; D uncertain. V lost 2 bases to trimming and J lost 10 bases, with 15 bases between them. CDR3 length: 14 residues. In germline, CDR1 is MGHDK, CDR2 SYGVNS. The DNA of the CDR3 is TGTGCCAGCAGTGAAGCGGGGTTGAACAGCCCCCAGCATTTT. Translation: CASSEAGLNSPQHF.

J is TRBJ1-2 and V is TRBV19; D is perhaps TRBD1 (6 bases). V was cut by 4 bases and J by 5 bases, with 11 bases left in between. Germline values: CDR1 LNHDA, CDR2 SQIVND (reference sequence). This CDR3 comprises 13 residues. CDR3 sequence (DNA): TGTGCCAGTAGTACCAGGGGTTCTTATGGCTACACCTTC. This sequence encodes CASSTRGSYGYTF.